Presented here are 8 T cell receptor beta chains from one specimen sequenced in a study of T cell responses to AZD1222 COVID-19 vaccine. Profiled with immunoSEQ multiplex PCR; TCRdb holds only in-frame clones, not every one. The sample has some 200,000 clones, roughly 94% seen once. The sample consisted of peripheral blood, taken 28 days after the second dose of the MenACWY control vaccine. The source of these receptors is an adult who received the MenACWY meningococcal vaccine as a control.

The chain links TRBV14 to TRBJ1-2; possible D gene TRBD1, 5 bases. V dropped 1 base and J dropped 6 bases, with 12 bases sitting between them. CDR1 and CDR2 from the germline V gene are SGHDN and FVKESK. There are 14 residues in the CDR3. The CDR3 protein is CASSQVPGADGYTF. The CDR3 region has the DNA TGTGCCAGCAGCCAAGTGCCCGGGGCGGATGGCTACACCTTC.

The chain employs TRBV6-5 and TRBJ1-1, with no clear D. The length of the CDR3 is 14 residues. V was shortened by 6 bases and J by 2 bases, with 13 bases between the two germline ends. Germline V lookup: CDR1 MNHEY, CDR2 SVGAGI. The CDR3 DNA reads as TGTGCCAGCAGAAGAAGCGGACTAAACACTGAAGCTTTCTTT. Translating it yields CASRRSGLNTEAFF.

This clone appeared a few times. In DNA form, the CDR3 reads TGTGCCAGTAGTACCCACACAGGGGGCCTCGAGACCCAGTACTTC. Protein product: CASSTHTGGLETQYF. This rearrangement joins TRBV19 to TRBJ2-5, with 9 bases lining up with TRBD1. The CDR3 is made up of 15 amino acids. CDR1 and CDR2 (germline): LNHDA, SQIVND (reference sequence). V lost 4 bases, J lost 5 bases, and 8 bases stayed unmatched.

J is TRBJ1-5 and V is TRBV13, with a possible D match to TRBD1 (6 bases). The CDR3 spans 15 residues. Germline V gives CDR1 PRHDT, CDR2 FYEKMQ (reference sequence). The V end was cut by 3 bases, the J end by 7 bases, with 16 bases between. The CDR3 nucleotides are TGTGCCAGCAGCTTCGGCAGGGGAGGCGAGCAGCCCCAGCATTTT. Protein: CASSFGRGGEQPQHF.

The chain links TRBV11-1 to TRBJ2-1; 8 nucleotides match TRBD1. The CDR3 is 14 amino acids. Losses at the gene ends were 6 bases for V and 5 bases for J; bases not matched to a gene: 6. Germline V gives CDR1 SGHAT, CDR2 FQDESV (reference sequence). CDR3 in amino acids: CASSFWGQDNEQFF. CDR3 nucleotides: TGTGCCAGCAGTTTCTGGGGACAGGACAATGAGCAGTTCTTC.

This chain connects TRBV18 to TRBJ2-7; no clear D. This CDR3 is 14 amino acids long. V was shortened by 3 bases and J by 2 bases, with 11 bases between the two germline ends. Germline V lookup: CDR1 KGHSH, CDR2 LQKENI. The CDR3 nucleotides read TGTGCCAGCTCACCCACTGAAGGGACCTACGAGCAGTACTTC. Protein: CASSPTEGTYEQYF. Together with reference TRBV18 and TRBJ2-7, the CDR3 gives the full variable domain: NAGVMQNPRHLVRRRGQEARLRCSPMKGHSHVYWYRQLPEEGLKFMVYLQKENIIDESGMPKERFSAEFPKEGPSILRIQQVVRGDSAAYFCASSPTEGTYEQYFGPGTRLTVT.

This chain links TRBV29-1 with TRBJ2-1; TRBD2 matches 8 bases. This CDR3 has 15 residues. CDR1 and CDR2 from the germline V gene are SQVTM and ANQGSEA. V lost 4 bases, J lost 5 bases, and 10 bases stayed unmatched. CDR3 DNA sequence: TGCAGCGTTGTCGGGAGGGGGGACCGAAACAATGAGCAGTTCTTC. Translation: CSVVGRGDRNNEQFF.

The V call is TRBV2, the J call TRBJ1-2, with no clear D. The V end lost 7 bases, the J end lost 8 bases, and 14 bases lay between the germline ends. The CDR3 length is 12 residues. The germline gives CDR1 SNHLY, CDR2 FYNNEI. CDR3 bases: TGTGCCAGCAAGGAACGGGTCGACGGCTACACCTTC. This codes for CASKERVDGYTF.